The clone carrying this T cell receptor beta chain was seen a handful of times. As yet, its antigen is unknown. The CDR3 is made up of 15 amino acids. Per germline, CDR1 MGHDK and CDR2 SYGVNS. The V and J ends lost 5 bases and 5 bases, in that order; junction bases with no gene match: 9. These data are taken from a study of cytomegalovirus exposure and HLA in healthy donors. Study-wide findings and caveats: The study put some 150 TCR beta chains on its list as cytomegalovirus-associated.

Researchers ran the PCR with 60 Vbeta and 13 Jbeta primers. TCRdb's copy holds only in-frame clones and misses some; the assay was immunoSEQ multiplex PCR. Altogether a few hundred thousand clones are present, 84% being singletons, with the ten largest covering 2% to 2.5%. The source material was PBMCs. This sequence joins TRBV25-1 and TRBJ1-1; TRBD1 aligns across 9 bases. This clonotype originated in a woman between 35 and 50 years old in good health and CMV-seropositive. The CDR3, as DNA: TGTGCCAGCAGTCGGGACAGGGTGAGAGGTACTGAAGCTTTCTTT. It encodes CASSRDRVRGTEAFF.